Presented here are 10 T cell receptor beta chains from one specimen sequenced in a study of tumor and adjacent non-tumor tissue in lung cancer. TCRbeta libraries were built with three rounds of nested PCR, modified from ARM-PCR. Each CDR3 protein gets one entry after TCRdb re-called the multiplex PCR reads with MiXCR. Among 60,000 to 90,000 distinct CDR3 sequences listed, about three quarters were seen once. The template was RNA from unsorted bulk tissue. Sequencing was carried out using lung tumor tissue. These receptors originate from a woman between 50 and 59 years old with non-small cell lung cancer.

Concerning this clonotype: The DNA is omitted, as the CDR3 cannot be located on it reliably, and the CDR3 follows TCRdb's listing. CDR3 in amino acids: CASRPWAGGSADTLYF. The chain has TRBV28 and TRBJ2-3; TRBD2, the table's D call, lacks a check against the DNA. Germline lookup yields CDR1 MDHEN and CDR2 SYDVKM. 16 amino acids form the CDR3, both terminal residues included.

This sequence joins TRBV11-2 and TRBJ2-3, with D unresolved. The CDR3 extends over 14 amino acids. Per the germline V gene, CDR1 is SGHAT and CDR2 is FQNNGV. The CDR3 DNA sequence: TGTGCTAGTAGCTTATGGTCCCGCATAGATACGCAGTATTTT. Its translation: CASSLWSRIDTQYF.

This clonotype has just a few counts. A read error may explain this, as a much larger clone is one base away. The chain has TRBV6-5 and TRBJ2-2; D uncertain. The CDR3 runs to 16 residues. Germline assignment: CDR1 MNHEY and CDR2 SVGAGI. CDR3 bases: TGTGCCAGCAGTCCCCATAGGACCGCGAACATCGGGGAGCTGTTTTTT. Translated: CASSPHRTANIGELFF.

The rearrangement joins TRBV5-1 to TRBJ2-5; 7 bases map to TRBD2. From germline, CDR1 is SGHRS and CDR2 YFSETQ. V trimming: 7 bases; J trimming: 4 bases; junction bases outside the gene matches: 13. The CDR3 totals 15 residues. The CDR3 DNA sequence: TGCGCCAGCTGCCTCGCGCCCGGCGGGGGAGAGACCCAGTACTTC. It is translated as CASCLAPGGGETQYF. The complete variable domain, with remaining parts taken from reference TRBV5-1 and TRBJ2-5, reads KAGVTQTPRYLIKTRGQQVTLSCSPISGHRSVSWYQQTPGQGLQFLFEYFSETQRNKGNFPGRFSGRQFSNSRSEMNVSTLELGDSALYLCASCLAPGGGETQYFGPGTRLLVL.

Concerning this clonotype itself: The CDR3 ends on some other residue instead of the conserved phenylalanine or tryptophan, so this is likely a read error. It is unclear where the CDR3 begins or ends on the DNA, so no DNA is shown, and the CDR3 is as TCRdb lists it. V is TRBV5-1 and J is TRBJ2-7; TRBD2 was called by the table and not checked on the DNA. Germline V lookup: CDR1 SGHRS, CDR2 YFSETQ. The CDR3 is made up of 18 amino acids, end residues included. The CDR3 sequence is CASSLVGLAGVTLGEHYL.

Points on this clonotype: The junction does not match germline at one end; this may be a read error. The CDR3 protein is CASSLSGDRSPIHF. CDR3 DNA: TGTGCCAGCAGTTTATCAGGGGACAGATCACCCATCCACTTT. V usage is TRBV12-3 or TRBV12-4 and J usage is TRBJ1-6; 7 nucleotides align to TRBD1. This CDR3 has 14 amino acids.

Remarks on this clonotype: Mismatch with germline at one junction end may stem from a read error. CDR3: CASSQVSPASDSSYEQYF. DNA of the CDR3: TGCGCCAGCAGCCAAGTATCCCCGGCTTCTGATAGCTCCTATGAGCAGTACTTC. V is TRBV4-1 and J is TRBJ2-7; D call uncertain. The CDR3 contains 18 residues. Germline V gene sequence: CDR1 MGHRA, CDR2 YSYEKL.

Details on this clonotype: This clone may be a read error of a much larger clone one base away. The CDR3: CSARELTGAFYEQYF. The CDR3 DNA reads TGCAGTGCTAGAGAGCTGACAGGGGCCTTCTACGAGCAGTACTTC. This chain joins TRBV20-1 and TRBJ2-7; 8 bases line up with TRBD1. Germline CDR1 and CDR2: DFQATT and SNEGSKA (reference sequence). The junction had 7 bases not matched to a gene; V was cut back by 0 bases and J by 3 bases. The CDR3 contains 15 residues.

This clonotype appeared once. At one end, the junction sequence differs from germline, possibly due to a read error. The V gene is TRBV6-5, the J gene TRBJ1-2, with a possible D match to TRBD1 (5 bases). The CDR3 has 13 amino acids. Germline values: CDR1 MNHEY, CDR2 SVGAGI. The CDR3 DNA reads TGCGCCATCAGTCGGGACGGAGGTAGGAGCTACACCTTC. Its protein is CAISRDGGRSYTF.

The chain has TRBV29-1 and TRBJ1-1; D is possibly TRBD1 (6 bases). Germline values: CDR1 SQVTM, CDR2 ANQGSEA. Deletions cut 6 bases from V and 5 bases from J, with 19 bases between. The CDR3 is 14 residues long. The CDR3: CSVEGVQDNTEAFF. As DNA, the CDR3 is TGCAGCGTCGAGGGGGTACAGGACAATACTGAAGCTTTCTTT.